These T cell receptor beta chains were read from a single sample in a study of T cell repertoires in cytomegalovirus infection. TCRdb re-derived calls from the reads in MiXCR, one entry per CDR3 protein. The repertoire holds fewer than 1,000,000 distinct CDR3 sequences, with approximately 30% as singletons. No antigens are known for them. The specimen comprised cultured CD8+ T cells from PBMCs, sampled from culture after CMV antigen stimulation. The source of these receptors is a human donor in good health (CMV status not recorded). Some clones in this sample may be carry-over from other donors' samples. Both conserved end residues are part of each CDR3. The size entry is marked missing in some rows and otherwise reads once, few, many or a size class.

size | J | V | CDR3
few | TRBJ2-3 | TRBV24-1 | CATSDLPGGLVDTQYF
- | TRBJ2-1 | TRBV19 | CASSIGTQSYNEQFF
few | TRBJ1-3 | TRBV28 | CASSTYSDSTSGNTIYF
- | TRBJ2-2 | TRBV7-6 | CASDQGPGELFF
- | TRBJ2-1 | TRBV19 | CASRGQYNEQFF
few | TRBJ2-2 | TRBV7-9 | CASSGQITGQIANTGELFF
few | TRBJ2-1 | TRBV7-3 | CASGWTEATEQFF
few | TRBJ2-1 | TRBV18 | CASSPGVRTGWSNEQFF
few | TRBJ2-3 | TRBV4-1 | CASSQGRRAPYTQYF
- | TRBJ1-5 | TRBV28 | CASILSDSLNQPQHF
- | TRBJ2-1 | TRBV5-5 | CASISRTPSYNEQFF
- | TRBJ2-4 | TRBV11-2 | CASSLGLILAKNIQYF
few | TRBJ2-1 | TRBV4-1 | CASSHPGTAPNEQFF
- | TRBJ1-5 | TRBV6-5 | CASSDMGLGEQPQHF
- | TRBJ1-5 | TRBV6-2/TRBV6-3 | CASSYSVWQNSNQPQHF
many | TRBJ2-5 | TRBV7-9 | CASSLEVGGQETQYF
- | TRBJ2-2 | TRBV24-1 | CATSDPGDPGELFF
few | TRBJ2-5 | TRBV5-6 | CASSFLAGGTQYF
- | TRBJ2-5 | TRBV6-2/TRBV6-3 | CASSSVLQETQYF
- | TRBJ1-6 | TRBV7-9 | CASSSLGGVLNSPLHF
- | TRBJ1-2 | TRBV29-1 | CSVVSEGEGDGYTF
- | TRBJ2-6 | TRBV9 | CASTGRDGPSGANVLTF
few | TRBJ1-2 | TRBV27 | CASSSLGTGSGYTF
- | TRBJ1-1 | TRBV5-5 | CASILVRTGSNTEAFF
few | TRBJ2-7 | TRBV27 | CASSFVDTSYEQYF
many | TRBJ1-4 | TRBV5-6 | CASSSDSYNEKLFF
- | TRBJ1-5 | TRBV5-1 | CASSPPGTGGGGPTNQPQHF
- | TRBJ1-5 | TRBV19 | CASSSHTFGPQHF
few | TRBJ1-1 | TRBV10-3 | CAISQTGGGTEAFF
few | TRBJ2-1 | TRBV4-3 | CASSQTRGGPFDNEQFF
few | TRBJ2-1 | TRBV19 | CASSHRGGYNEQFF
- | TRBJ2-3 | TRBV27 | CASSLGLAGGGHIDTQYF
few | TRBJ1-2 | TRBV19 | CASSGYRDRGTITNYGYTF
many | TRBJ1-1 | TRBV7-9 | CASSGGPGQGDTEAFF
- | TRBJ2-1 | TRBV20-1 | CSARVTSGGNEQFF
few | TRBJ1-1 | TRBV10-2 | CASSVSPGQGAASTEAFF
- | TRBJ2-2 | TRBV2 | CARRDRGSGELFF
- | TRBJ1-5 | TRBV6-5 | CASRYKGQSQPQHF
many | TRBJ2-4 | TRBV4-1 | CASSPPRDGARNIQYF
many | TRBJ1-1 | TRBV7-2 | CASSLFRQGARTEAFF
many | TRBJ2-1 | TRBV7-6 | CASSLVGLYNEQFF
- | TRBJ1-1 | TRBV28 | CASRPQGTEAFF
- | TRBJ1-1 | TRBV6-5 | CASSYSGYVNTEAFF
few | TRBJ2-1 | TRBV6-5 | CASSYVGGANEQFF
- | TRBJ1-2 | TRBV2 | CASTGRPYGYTF
few | TRBJ1-5 | TRBV28 | CASSSEGVPNQPQHF
few | TRBJ1-2 | TRBV4-1 | CASSQASRYGYTF
- | TRBJ1-4 | TRBV7-8 | CASSLASRPTNEKLFF
few | TRBJ1-2 | TRBV12-3/TRBV12-4 | CASSLTPLVPGSGGYTF
few | TRBJ2-7 | TRBV7-9 | CASSGDGDSNPYEQYF
- | TRBJ2-3 | TRBV12-3/TRBV12-4 | CASSFRAGTDTQYF
- | TRBJ2-7 | TRBV6-8 | CASSKDSGTFNSAYEQYF
- | TRBJ2-1 | TRBV9 | CASSADVDRANEQFF